This T cell receptor (beta chain) was documented in a study of blood T cell repertoires in COVID-19. The overall study: Samples taken during acute and convalescent COVID-19 were collected in the United States, Italy and Spain.

Libraries were prepared by immunoSEQ multiplex PCR; TCRdb keeps only in-frame clonotypes and omits some of them. The sample has 55,000 to 75,000 clones; about three quarters are singletons. The CDR3 has 15 amino acids. The V end lost 3 bases, the J end lost 2 bases, and 10 bases lay between the germline ends. CDR1 and CDR2 from the germline V gene are MDHEN and SYDVKM. This sequence joins TRBV28 and TRBJ2-2, with D maybe TRBD1 (5 bases). The sequence came from a human donor in a cohort sampled during active COVID-19. Sample: peripheral blood. The CDR3 spells CASSFRGINTGELFF. CDR3 bases: TGTGCCAGCAGTTTTAGGGGAATAAACACCGGGGAGCTGTTTTTT.